This T cell receptor beta chain was found in a study of control samples from healthy donors and cancer patients (dated by TCRdb to about 2020). The library was generated by the immunoSEQ multiplex PCR assay. The table was pulled from immuneACCESS by TCRdb, which kept in-frame rearrangements only. Such tables lose some clones; where checked, under half of the loss comes from unresolved V genes, and the rest has no known cause. This sample lists 95,000 to 150,000 clones; approximately 91% were detected once. Of the sample, 7.8% is held by the ten largest clones. Concerning this clone: Its antigen is still unknown. Base qualities were left out, and no much larger clone turns up one base away.

Taken from the germline V gene, the CDR1 and CDR2 loops are KGHDR and SFDVKD. A distance of 7 bases separates the germline ends of V and J, which lose 1 base and 4 bases respectively. Including the terminal cysteine and phenylalanine, the CDR3 comprises 14 residues. The entry retains the CDR3 DNA only, 42 bases that are in frame from base 1. The sample was blood. Here the chain combines TRBV24-1 and TRBJ1-5; the D segment could be TRBD1, given 5 matching bases. The origin of this receptor is a woman aged 18-29 years in good health. The CDR3 reads CATSDFGGNQPQHF. DNA sequence: TGTGCCACCAGTGATTTTGGGGGGAATCAGCCCCAGCATTTT.